The 17 T cell receptor beta chains below were found in one sample sequenced in a study of cytomegalovirus exposure and HLA in healthy donors. The PCR made use of 60 Vbeta and 13 Jbeta primers. Libraries were prepared by immunoSEQ multiplex PCR; TCRdb keeps only in-frame clonotypes and omits some of them. The data show some 130,000 clones, around 76% seen once. Source material: PBMCs. The receptor set was obtained from a male donor in good health and CMV-seronegative.

This clone was detected only once. The chain combines TRBV28 with TRBJ2-2, with D maybe TRBD2 (5 bases). The CDR3 is 14 amino acids. V was clipped by 3 bases and J by 4 bases, with 9 bases between them. Germline-derived CDR1 and CDR2 are MDHEN and SYDVKM. In nucleotides, the CDR3 is TGTGCCAGCAGTTTCCTTCGGGGCACCGGGGAGCTGTTTTTT. This codes for CASSFLRGTGELFF.

The J gene is TRBJ2-3, the V gene TRBV7-2; 9 bases are shared with TRBD1. CDR1 and CDR2 (germline): SGHTA, FQGNSA. J was trimmed by 2 bases and V by 3 bases; bases with no gene match: 3. The CDR3 length is 15 residues. The CDR3 sequence is CASSLDRGPTDTQYF. DNA of the CDR3: TGTGCCAGCAGCTTGGACAGGGGACCCACAGATACGCAGTATTTT.

The chain is built from TRBV6-5 and TRBJ1-5, with D maybe TRBD1 (5 bases). V shed 6 bases and J shed 4 bases, with 10 bases lying between them. Looked up from germline, CDR1 is MNHEY and CDR2 is SVGAGI. The CDR3 runs to 13 residues. The CDR3 here is CASRGTANQPQHF. The CDR3 DNA is TGTGCCAGCAGAGGGACTGCGAATCAGCCCCAGCATTTT.

The chain couples TRBV7-2 to TRBJ2-5; D call uncertain. This CDR3 is 14 amino acids long. Trimming left V 5 bases short and J 0 bases short, with 10 bases between. Germline-derived CDR1 and CDR2 are SGHTA and FQGNSA. The chain's CDR3 is CASSPIRYQETQYF. The CDR3 DNA sequence: TGTGCCAGCAGCCCCATTCGGTACCAAGAGACCCAGTACTTC.

The chain joins TRBV7-9 to TRBJ2-1; 7 nucleotides align to TRBD1. The V gene end was trimmed by 1 base and the J gene end by 10 bases; junction bases not matched to a gene: 4. The CDR3 spans 13 residues. CDR1 and CDR2 from the germline V gene are SEHNR and FQNEAQ (reference sequence). The CDR3 nucleotides read TGTGCCAGCAGCTTAGGACAGGGTTGGGAGCAGTTCTTC. It encodes CASSLGQGWEQFF.

The chain combines TRBV5-1 with TRBJ1-1; possible D gene TRBD1, 6 bases. CDR3 length: 14 amino acids. V dropped 4 bases and J dropped 2 bases, with 12 bases sitting between them. Germline V CDR1 and CDR2: SGHRS, YFSETQ. The CDR3 region has the DNA TGCGCCAGCAGCCCTGGACAGACTAACACTGAAGCTTTCTTT. Amino acid sequence: CASSPGQTNTEAFF.

Only one count was recorded for this clone. The genes are TRBV7-2 and TRBJ2-1; D gene unclear. CDR3 size: 15 residues. Germline lookup yields CDR1 SGHTA and CDR2 FQGNSA. V was trimmed by 3 bases and J by 7 bases, leaving 16 bases between them. In DNA, the CDR3 is TGTGCCAGCAGCTTTAGCTCCGGAAACGGAAATGAGCAGTTCTTC. It codes for CASSFSSGNGNEQFF.

This sequence joins TRBV7-6 and TRBJ1-5; 8 bases align to TRBD1. After removal of 5 bases from V and 5 bases from J, the junction contained 11 bases not matched to a gene. Germline values: CDR1 SGHVS, CDR2 FNYEAQ. The CDR3 sequence is 16 residues long. The CDR3 region has the DNA TGTGCCAGCAGCCAATTTGGCAGGGGGCGCGATCAGCCCCAGCATTTT. Translating it yields CASSQFGRGRDQPQHF.

The chain links TRBV27 to TRBJ2-1; a weak D match, TRBD1 (5 bases). Germline V gene data show CDR1 as MNHEY and CDR2 as SMNVEV (reference sequence). Trimming removed 9 bases at V and 7 bases at J, with 10 bases between. The CDR3 contains 11 residues. The CDR3 DNA reads as TGTGCCAGTTCTCCAGGGAATGAGCAGTTCTTC. Residues: CASSPGNEQFF.

The chain employs TRBV27 and TRBJ2-5; 9 nucleotides agree with TRBD1. The J call may be faulty, since TRBJ2-7 better matches the DNA end. The V gene's germline CDR1 is MNHEY and CDR2 SMNVEV (reference sequence). The CDR3 covers 16 residues. The CDR3, as DNA: TGTGCCAGCAGTGCCCACGCCGGGACAGGGCCCTACGAGCAGTACTTC. It encodes CASSAHAGTGPYEQYF.

This sequence joins TRBV4-3 and TRBJ2-5; D is undetermined. CDR3 length: 14 amino acids. CDR1 and CDR2 from the germline V gene are LGHNA and YSLEER. The V end lost 0 bases, the J end lost 1 base, and 6 bases lay between the germline ends. The chain's CDR3 is CASSQENSQETQYF. For the CDR3, the DNA is TGCGCCAGCAGCCAAGAGAACAGCCAAGAGACCCAGTACTTC.

The gene calls are TRBV7-3 and TRBJ2-1, with 9 bases aligning to TRBD1. The trim removed 3 bases at V and 9 bases at J, leaving 6 bases unmatched. This CDR3 contains 14 residues. Germline values: CDR1 SGHTA, CDR2 FQGTGA. This chain's CDR3 is CASSFGTGTGEQFF. In DNA form, the CDR3 reads TGTGCCAGCAGCTTCGGGACAGGGACAGGTGAGCAGTTCTTC.

This clone was picked up one time. The rearrangement links TRBV27 to TRBJ1-6, with 7 bases identical to TRBD1. V trimming: 7 bases; J trimming: 6 bases; junction bases outside the gene matches: 6. The V gene's germline CDR1 is MNHEY and CDR2 SMNVEV (reference sequence). The CDR3 is 14 amino acids. CDR3 bases: TGTGCCAGCACCCCTCAGGGGGGTAATTCACCCCTCCACTTT. This encodes CASTPQGGNSPLHF.

The J gene is TRBJ2-4, the V gene TRBV19; TRBD1 aligns across 7 bases. This CDR3 has 14 residues. Germline CDR1 reads LNHDA; CDR2 reads SQIVND (reference sequence). V shed 9 bases, J shed 4 bases, and the junction held 9 bases outside the gene matches. The CDR3 nucleotides are TGTGCCAGCAATCCTGGGACAGTTAAAAACATTCAGTACTTC. Translating gives CASNPGTVKNIQYF.

This chain links TRBV2 with TRBJ2-3, with 9 bases lining up with TRBD1. The CDR3 has 15 residues. The V gene's germline CDR1 is SNHLY and CDR2 FYNNEI. The V and J ends lost 8 bases and 0 bases, in that order; junction bases with no gene match: 6. The CDR3 region is CASGRQGGSTDTQYF. The CDR3 DNA is TGTGCCAGCGGGAGACAGGGGGGAAGCACAGATACGCAGTATTTT.

The chain uses TRBV9 and TRBJ2-2, with D possibly matching TRBD1 (6 bases). V was shortened by 0 bases and J by 4 bases, with 10 bases between the two germline ends. The CDR3 totals 15 residues. CDR1 and CDR2 (germline): SGDLS, YYNGEE. CDR3 DNA sequence: TGTGCCAGCAGCGTAGCGCAGGGGAGCACCGGGGAGCTGTTTTTT. This encodes CASSVAQGSTGELFF.

The CDR3 is CASTRAGQAYQPQHF. Here the CDR3 DNA reads TGTGCCAGCACCCGAGCGGGACAGGCCTATCAGCCCCAGCATTTT. This rearrangement joins TRBV28 to TRBJ1-5; 8 bases match TRBD1. Losses at the gene ends were 7 bases for V and 5 bases for J; bases not matched to a gene: 10. Germline V gene sequence: CDR1 MDHEN, CDR2 SYDVKM. CDR3 length: 15 residues.